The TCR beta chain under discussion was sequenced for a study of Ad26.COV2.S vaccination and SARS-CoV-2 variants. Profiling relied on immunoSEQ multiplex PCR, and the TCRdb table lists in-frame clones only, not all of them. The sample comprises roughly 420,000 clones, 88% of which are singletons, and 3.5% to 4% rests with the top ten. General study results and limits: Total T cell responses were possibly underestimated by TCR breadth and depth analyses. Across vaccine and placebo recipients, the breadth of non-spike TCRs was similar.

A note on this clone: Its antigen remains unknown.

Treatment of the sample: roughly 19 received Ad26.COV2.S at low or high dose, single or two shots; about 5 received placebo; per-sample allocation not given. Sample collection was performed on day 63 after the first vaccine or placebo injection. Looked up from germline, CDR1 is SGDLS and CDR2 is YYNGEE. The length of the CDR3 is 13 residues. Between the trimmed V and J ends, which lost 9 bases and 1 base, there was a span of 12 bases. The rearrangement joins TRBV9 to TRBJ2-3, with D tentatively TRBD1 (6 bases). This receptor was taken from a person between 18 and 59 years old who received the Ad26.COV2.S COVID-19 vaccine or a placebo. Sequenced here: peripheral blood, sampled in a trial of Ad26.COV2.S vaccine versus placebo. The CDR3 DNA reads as TGTGCCATACCGGACAGATGCACAGATACGCAGTATTTT. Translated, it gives CAIPDRCTDTQYF. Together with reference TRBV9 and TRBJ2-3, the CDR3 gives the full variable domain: DSGVTQTPKHLITATGQRVTLRCSPRSGDLSVYWYQQSLDQGLQFLIQYYNGEERAKGNILERFSAQQFPDLHSELNLSSLELGDSALYFCAIPDRCTDTQYFGPGTRLTVL.